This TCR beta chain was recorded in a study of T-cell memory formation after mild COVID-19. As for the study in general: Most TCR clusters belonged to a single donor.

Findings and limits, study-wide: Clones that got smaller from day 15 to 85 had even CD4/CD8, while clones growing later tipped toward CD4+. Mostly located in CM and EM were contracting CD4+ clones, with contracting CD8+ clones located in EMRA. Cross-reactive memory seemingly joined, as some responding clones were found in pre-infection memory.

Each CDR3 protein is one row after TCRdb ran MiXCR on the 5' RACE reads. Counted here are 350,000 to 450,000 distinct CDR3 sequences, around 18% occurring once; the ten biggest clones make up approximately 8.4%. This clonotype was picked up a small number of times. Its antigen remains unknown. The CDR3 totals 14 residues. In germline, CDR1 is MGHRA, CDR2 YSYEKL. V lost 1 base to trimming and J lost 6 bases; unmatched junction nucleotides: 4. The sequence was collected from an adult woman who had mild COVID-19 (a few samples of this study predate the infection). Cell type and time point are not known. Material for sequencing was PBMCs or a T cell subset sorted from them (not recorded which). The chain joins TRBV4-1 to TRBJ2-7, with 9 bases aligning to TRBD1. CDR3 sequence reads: CASSQVGTGREQYF. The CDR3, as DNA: TGCGCCAGCAGCCAAGTAGGGACAGGGCGCGAGCAGTACTTC.